This T cell receptor beta chain was identified in a study of OX40 agonist ivuxolimab in advanced cancers. As for the study in general: At 65% to 85% male, the cohort had a mean age of about 55 years, ranging from about 20 to 79. 30% to 40% of patients had received prior checkpoint inhibitor therapy. Whole-study results and caveats: At 0.1 to 3.0 mg/kg, clonal expansion of CD4+ and CD8+ blood T cells had occurred by week 6. Among the nonresponders, some also had low normalized T-cell clonal expansion.

Trimming shortened V by 6 bases and J by 1 base, and 13 bases separated the two germline ends. Per the germline V gene, CDR1 is WSHSY and CDR2 is SAAADI. The CDR3 is 14 amino acids. Method: immunoSEQ multiplex PCR; TCRdb's copy keeps in-frame clones and lacks some. There are roughly 34,000 clones in the sample; approximately 84% occur only once, and 10% to 15% lies in the top ten. Turning to this clone: The antigen is unknown.

This chain connects TRBV10-2 to TRBJ2-7, with D perhaps TRBD1 (6 bases). This specimen was CD4+ or CD8+ T cells sorted from blood, taken in a trial of the OX40 agonist ivuxolimab. The receptor comes from an adult with an advanced solid tumor such as melanoma, head and neck, liver or kidney cancer. The CDR3 region is CASRIQGASYEQYF. The CDR3 coding sequence is TGCGCCAGCAGGATACAGGGTGCGTCCTACGAGCAGTACTTC.